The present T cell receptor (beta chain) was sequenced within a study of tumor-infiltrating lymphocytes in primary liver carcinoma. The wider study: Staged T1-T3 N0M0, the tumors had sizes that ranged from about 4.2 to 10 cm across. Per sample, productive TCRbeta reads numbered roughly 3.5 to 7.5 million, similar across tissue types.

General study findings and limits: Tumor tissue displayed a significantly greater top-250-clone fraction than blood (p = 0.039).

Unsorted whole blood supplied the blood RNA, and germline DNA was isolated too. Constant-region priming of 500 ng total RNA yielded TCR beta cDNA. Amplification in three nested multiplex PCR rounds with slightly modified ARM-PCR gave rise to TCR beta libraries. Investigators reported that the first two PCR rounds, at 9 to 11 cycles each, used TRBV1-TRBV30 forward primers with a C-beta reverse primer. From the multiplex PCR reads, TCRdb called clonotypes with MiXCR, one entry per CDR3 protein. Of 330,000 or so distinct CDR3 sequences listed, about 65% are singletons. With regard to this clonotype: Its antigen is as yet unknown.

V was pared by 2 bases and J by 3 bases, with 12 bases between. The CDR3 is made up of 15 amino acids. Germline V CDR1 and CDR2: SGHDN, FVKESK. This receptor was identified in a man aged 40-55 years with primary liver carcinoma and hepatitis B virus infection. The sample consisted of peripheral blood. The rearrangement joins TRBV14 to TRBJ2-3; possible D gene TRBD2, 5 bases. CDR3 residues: CASSQSGSGTDTQYF. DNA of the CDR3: TGTGCCAGCAGCCAAAGTGGGAGTGGGACAGATACGCAGTATTTT. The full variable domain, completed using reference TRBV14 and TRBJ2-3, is EAGVTQFPSHSVIEKGQTVTLRCDPISGHDNLYWYRRVMGKEIKFLLHFVKESKQDESGMPNNRFLAERTGGTYSTLKVQPAELEDSGVYFCASSQSGSGTDTQYFGPGTRLTVL.